This T cell receptor beta chain was sequenced in a study of cytomegalovirus exposure and HLA in healthy donors. This clone showed up just a few times. Antigen unknown. Germline V gene sequence: CDR1 LNHNV, CDR2 YYDKDF (reference sequence). CDR3 length: 17 amino acids. V was clipped by 0 bases and J by 5 bases; unmatched bases: 12. Points from the study as a whole: Within an earlier analysis, most TCR beta V segments proved productive either about 87% or about 30% of the time. A further, later analysis showed that HLA-associated TCR beta chains (compared with equally common others) were more clonally expanded. Analyses of presence/absence relied on an assumption of roughly uniform sequencing depth across donors.

The PCR used 60 Vbeta and 13 Jbeta primers. Sequencing was performed with immunoSEQ multiplex PCR; in TCRdb, only in-frame clones are kept and a portion is missing. The table records about 88,000 clones, just under 70% of them present only once. What was sequenced was PBMCs. The chain joins TRBV15 to TRBJ2-5, with TRBD1 identical over 7 bases. This sequence originates from a man aged 45-65 years in good health and CMV-seronegative. CDR3 nucleotides: TGTGCCACCAGCAGAGATCACAGGGGCGGTGGGTGGGAGACCCAGTACTTC. This translates into CATSRDHRGGGWETQYF.